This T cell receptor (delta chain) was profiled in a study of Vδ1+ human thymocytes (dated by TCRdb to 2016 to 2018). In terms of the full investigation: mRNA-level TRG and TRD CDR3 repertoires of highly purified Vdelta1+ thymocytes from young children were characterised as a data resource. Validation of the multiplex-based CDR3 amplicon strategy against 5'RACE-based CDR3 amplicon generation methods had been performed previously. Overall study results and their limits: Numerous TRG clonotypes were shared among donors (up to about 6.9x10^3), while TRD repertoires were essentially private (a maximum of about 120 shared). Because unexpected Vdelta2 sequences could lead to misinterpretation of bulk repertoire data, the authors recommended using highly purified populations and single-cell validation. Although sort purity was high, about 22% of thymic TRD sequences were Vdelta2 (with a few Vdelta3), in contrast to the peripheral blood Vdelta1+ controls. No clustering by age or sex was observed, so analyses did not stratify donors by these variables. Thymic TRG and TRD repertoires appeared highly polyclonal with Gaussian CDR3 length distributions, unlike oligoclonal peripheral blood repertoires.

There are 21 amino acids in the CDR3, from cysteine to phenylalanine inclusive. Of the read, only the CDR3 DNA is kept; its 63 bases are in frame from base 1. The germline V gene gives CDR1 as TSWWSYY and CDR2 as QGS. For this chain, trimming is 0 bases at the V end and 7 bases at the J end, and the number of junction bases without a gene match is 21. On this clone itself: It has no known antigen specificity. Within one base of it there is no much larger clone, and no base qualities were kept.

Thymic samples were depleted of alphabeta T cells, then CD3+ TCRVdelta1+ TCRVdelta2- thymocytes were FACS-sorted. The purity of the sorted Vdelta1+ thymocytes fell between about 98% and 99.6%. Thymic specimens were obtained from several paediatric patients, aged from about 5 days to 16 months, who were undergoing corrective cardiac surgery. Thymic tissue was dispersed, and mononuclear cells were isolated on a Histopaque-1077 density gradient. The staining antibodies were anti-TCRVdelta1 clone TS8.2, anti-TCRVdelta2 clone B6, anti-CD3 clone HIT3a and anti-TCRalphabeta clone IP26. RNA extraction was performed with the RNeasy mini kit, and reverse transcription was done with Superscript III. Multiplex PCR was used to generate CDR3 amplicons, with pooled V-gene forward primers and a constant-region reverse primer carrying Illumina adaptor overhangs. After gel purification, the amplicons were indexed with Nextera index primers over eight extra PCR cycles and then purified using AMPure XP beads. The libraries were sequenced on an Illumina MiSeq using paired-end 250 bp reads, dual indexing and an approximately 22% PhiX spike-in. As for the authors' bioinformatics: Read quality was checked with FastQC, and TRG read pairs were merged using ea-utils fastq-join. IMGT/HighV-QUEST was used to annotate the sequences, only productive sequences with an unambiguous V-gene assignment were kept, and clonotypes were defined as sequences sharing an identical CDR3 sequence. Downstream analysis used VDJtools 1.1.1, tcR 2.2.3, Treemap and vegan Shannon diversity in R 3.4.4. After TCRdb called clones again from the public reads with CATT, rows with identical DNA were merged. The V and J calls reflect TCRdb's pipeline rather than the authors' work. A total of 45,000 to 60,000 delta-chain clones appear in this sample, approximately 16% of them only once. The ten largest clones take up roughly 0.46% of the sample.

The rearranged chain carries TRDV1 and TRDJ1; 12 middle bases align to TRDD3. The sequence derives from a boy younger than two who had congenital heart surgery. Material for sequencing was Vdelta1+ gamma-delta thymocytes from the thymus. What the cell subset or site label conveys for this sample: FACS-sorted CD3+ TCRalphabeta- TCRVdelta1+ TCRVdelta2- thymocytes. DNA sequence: TGTGCTCTTGGGGAACTAGTCTCCATTAAAGTATACTGGGGGATACCGAGTAAACTCATCTTT. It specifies CALGELVSIKVYWGIPSKLIF.